This TCR beta chain was profiled in a study of cytomegalovirus exposure and HLA in healthy donors. Worth noting for this clone: The antigen is unknown.

Study-wide points: Other equally common chains were less clonally expanded than HLA-associated TCR beta chains, a later analysis showed. Sequencing likely produced, as an artifact, a cluster of highly shared sequence variants. It has been reported that TCR beta sequences accurately predicted the HLA-A and HLA-B alleles of most subjects. There were reportedly fewer N-insertions in an Asian-associated ancestry cluster than the approximately 700-donor mean, in a later analysis.

PCR amplification relied on 60 Vbeta primers (plus 13 Jbeta primers). Clones were sequenced by immunoSEQ multiplex PCR, and TCRdb holds only the in-frame ones, with some missing. The table lists roughly 39,000 clones. This CDR3 contains 11 residues. Germline V gene data show CDR1 as SQVTM and CDR2 as ANQGSEA. This sequence joins TRBV29-1 and TRBJ2-5; D remains ambiguous. The assigned J gene may be wrong: the sequence end matches TRBJ2-7 better. What was sequenced was PBMCs. The clonotype comes from a woman in her 30s in good health and CMV-seropositive. CDR3 nucleotide sequence: TGCAGCGTTCTGCGGAAATACGAGCAGTACTTC. Protein sequence: CSVLRKYEQYF.